This TCR beta chain emerged from a study of early stage breast cancer tumors. As for the study in general: Roughly 10-fold was the mean read coverage per sample. Points from the study as a whole: Enriched TCRB sequences shared across patients were mostly commonly generated sequences.

Comment on this clone: Its antigen is still unknown.

With V trimmed by 2 bases and J by 1 base, 6 bases remained unmatched. The CDR3 consists of 18 residues. The germline gives CDR1 SGHTA, CDR2 FQGNSA. Sequencing used immunoSEQ multiplex PCR; TCRdb keeps in-frame clones, though not all of them. The sample includes 7,000 or so clones, 50% to 80% of them seen just once. The genes are TRBV7-2 and TRBJ2-4; TRBD2 matches 12 bases. The sequence was collected from a person aged 50-59 years with breast cancer. The sample taken for sequencing was normal breast tissue next to the tumor. CDR3 in amino acids: CASSLSLGTSGAKNIQYF. CDR3 sequence (DNA): TGTGCCAGCAGCTTATCTCTGGGGACTAGCGGGGCCAAAAACATTCAGTACTTC.